This T cell receptor beta chain is from a study of T-cell reconstitution after alpha-beta-depleted transplantation in children (TCRdb year 2016). Broadly, across the study: The study quantitatively tracked T-cell immune reconstitution after TCRalphabeta/CD19-depleted allogeneic hematopoietic cell transplantation in children using TCR repertoire profiling.

Trimming leaves V shorter by 6 bases and J shorter by 1 base, with the junction holding 8 bases beyond the gene matches. The germline V gene provides CDR1 SQVTM and CDR2 ANQGSEA. CDR3 length: 15 amino acids, cysteine to phenylalanine. The CDR3 DNA has 45 bases and is translated from base 1. Here is what the overall study found, with its caveats: The apparently early recovery of alphabetaT-cell counts about two months after transplant reportedly depended on only several hundred rapidly expanded clones that came from non-depleted graft cells. The frequencies of hyperexpanded clones fell over the following months, and after one year, T-cell counts and TCRbeta diversity were mostly attributed to newly produced T cells. In some patients, the high TCRbeta diversity seen at day 60 was put down to recipient T cells and intrathymic progenitors that had survived conditioning.

This sample's treatment or condition label indicates: allogeneic hematopoietic cell transplantation with graft depleted of TCRalphabeta T cells and CD19 B cells. TCRalphabeta/CD19-depleted allogeneic hematopoietic cell grafts were given to the transplant recipients, all of whom were children. With regard to this clonotype: The target of this receptor is not known. There are no base qualities to consult, and no much larger clone falls within one base.

Library construction relied on PCR. Sequencing took place on an Illumina HiSeq 2500. To normalize quantification of the TCRbeta repertoire, the TCR libraries were built with molecular barcoding that relied on unique molecular identifiers. The public reads were reanalyzed by TCRdb: fastp trimming at Q25, MiXCR alignment, in-frame beta chains only. Each CDR3 protein appears once, grouped with its most common genes and DNA. This sample gives about 830,000 distinct CDR3 sequences in total; 16% of them show up just once. The ten largest clones capture under 6% of the sample. The clonotype was recovered from a male patient between 10 and 17 years old who had a stem cell transplant for acute lymphoblastic leukemia, so the T cells may come from the graft donor. The sequence is built from TRBV29-1 and TRBJ1-5; TRBD1 matches 8 bases in the middle. The starting material was PBMCs, mostly from graft donor cells, obtained 360 days after TCRalphabeta/CD19-depleted stem cell transplant. The DNA sequence is TGCAGCGTCTCCGGGACAGGATCAAGCAATCAGCCCCAGCATTTT. This sequence encodes CSVSGTGSSNQPQHF. Here the CDR3 is joined to the reference TRBV29-1 and TRBJ1-5 genes, and the full variable domain is: SAVISQKPSRDICQRGTSLTIQCQVDSQVTMMFWYRQQPGQSLTLIATANQGSEATYESGFVIDKFPISRPNLTFSTLTVSNMSPEDSSIYLCSVSGTGSSNQPQHFGDGTRLSIL.